This TCR beta chain was identified during a study of cytomegalovirus exposure and HLA in healthy donors. Study-wide results and limits: An analysis that came later showed most CMV-associated TCR beta chains appearing HLA-restricted.

The length of the CDR3 is 15 residues. CDR1 is SGHAT and CDR2 is FQDESV in the germline V gene (reference sequence). The trim removed 5 bases at V and 1 base at J, leaving 7 bases unmatched. The PCR had 60 Vbeta and 13 Jbeta primers. Here immunoSEQ multiplex PCR was the method, and the copy in TCRdb shows in-frame clones only, minus some. Of 90,000 to 150,000 clones in the sample, 77% were seen once. Remarks on this clone: Its antigen remains unidentified.

This sequence was found in a man aged 35 to 55 in good health and CMV-seropositive. Sequencing was performed on PBMCs. The V call is TRBV11-1, the J call TRBJ2-5, with 7 bases aligning to TRBD1. CDR3 amino acids: CASSPRTGTQETQYF. CDR3 sequence (DNA): TGTGCCAGCAGCCCTAGGACAGGAACCCAAGAGACCCAGTACTTC.